The clone carrying this TCR beta chain was observed a few times. This sample was included in a study of CD8 T cells in Susac syndrome. Reverse transcription of 0.5 to 1 ug RNA was performed with random hexamers. TCR beta CDR3 was amplified by immunoSEQ multiplex PCR. This amplification extended across 54 Vbeta and 13 Jbeta segments. TCRdb called the immunoSEQ multiplex PCR reads again in MiXCR, with one record for every CDR3 protein. This table holds 250,000 to 300,000 distinct CDR3 sequences, around 85% found once. From blood CD8+ and CD4+ T cells, the TCR beta chain was sequenced. The CDR3 is made up of 12 amino acids. Germline V gives CDR1 SGHNT, CDR2 YYREEE (reference sequence). V was cut by 4 bases and J by 9 bases, with 13 bases left in between.

The chain recombines TRBV5-4 with TRBJ1-2, with D possibly being TRBD1 (6 bases). The sequence was collected from a human donor with multiple sclerosis. Specimen: CD8+ T cells from PBMCs. CDR3 region: CASSLGGQRYTF. As DNA, the CDR3 is TGTGCCAGCAGCCTGGGGGGGCAGCGCTACACCTTC.